This TCR beta chain was captured by sequencing in a study of prognosis after radiotherapy for stage I lung cancer. The sample holds many counts of this clonotype. The germline gives CDR1 SGHDT, CDR2 YYEEEE. This CDR3 has 14 amino acids. V was trimmed by 5 bases and J by 0 bases, leaving 10 bases between them. It was by two-round multiplex PCR that TCR beta CDR3 was amplified from genomic DNA. Individual primers that were specific to each TRBV and TRBJ gene served in first-round PCR. TCRdb re-called the multiplex PCR reads with MiXCR, one entry per CDR3 protein. Of 20,000 to 25,000 distinct CDR3 sequences in the sample, under 45% were seen once.

The genes are TRBV5-6 and TRBJ2-3, with a tentative D call TRBD1 (5 bases). The material sequenced was PBMCs, taken before or after stereotactic body radiation therapy (not recorded which). The clonotype was recovered from a donor at least 50 years old with non-small cell lung cancer. CDR3 DNA sequence: TGTGCCAGCAGTCGGACACCAAGCACAGATACGCAGTATTTT. Its translation is CASSRTPSTDTQYF.